What follows are 28 T cell receptor beta chains derived from one specimen sequenced in a study of T-cell memory formation after mild COVID-19. TCRdb redid the calling of the 5' RACE reads with MiXCR, one entry per CDR3 protein. The sample lists about 140,000 distinct CDR3 sequences, approximately 15% occurring once. The source material was PBMCs or a T cell subset sorted from them (not recorded which). These receptors originate from an adult woman who had mild COVID-19 (a few samples of this study predate the infection). Cell type and time point are not known.

V is TRBV7-2 and J is TRBJ2-5; 9 bases align to TRBD1. With V trimmed by 10 bases and J by 3 bases, 6 bases remained unmatched. Germline V gene data show CDR1 as SGHTA and CDR2 as FQGNSA. The CDR3 is 13 amino acids. CDR3 DNA: TGTGCCACCTTACGGACAGGGGAAGAGACCCAGTACTTC. Protein: CATLRTGEETQYF.

This sequence joins TRBV29-1 and TRBJ1-2, with D possibly TRBD1 on 6 matching bases. This CDR3 comprises 14 residues. Looked up from germline, CDR1 is SQVTM and CDR2 is ANQGSEA. Trimming removed 3 bases at V and 2 bases at J, with 13 bases between. The CDR3 bases are TGCAGCGTTGATTTTGCAGGGGTAAACTATGGCTACACCTTC. As protein: CSVDFAGVNYGYTF. The variable domain in full, completed from reference TRBV29-1 and TRBJ1-2, reads SAVISQKPSRDICQRGTSLTIQCQVDSQVTMMFWYRQQPGQSLTLIATANQGSEATYESGFVIDKFPISRPNLTFSTLTVSNMSPEDSSIYLCSVDFAGVNYGYTFGSGTRLTVV.

The V and J genes are TRBV6-5 and TRBJ2-2; 10 nucleotides agree with TRBD2. From germline, CDR1 is MNHEY and CDR2 SVGAGI. The CDR3 extends over 16 amino acids. V was clipped by 0 bases and J by 6 bases; unmatched bases: 4. The CDR3 spells CASSYSRLAGAGELFF. As DNA, the CDR3 is TGTGCCAGCAGTTACTCTCGGCTAGCGGGAGCCGGGGAGCTGTTTTTT.

The chain links TRBV9 to TRBJ2-1; 15 bases are shared with TRBD2. The length of the CDR3 is 21 residues. CDR1 and CDR2 from the germline V gene are SGDLS and YYNGEE. V trimming: 6 bases; J trimming: 2 bases; junction bases outside the gene matches: 18. The CDR3 bases are TGTGCCAGCAACCGTAGCCCCCGTGGGACTAGCGGGGGGTCAACCTACAATGAGCAGTTCTTC. It yields the protein CASNRSPRGTSGGSTYNEQFF.

The rearrangement joins TRBV6-6 to TRBJ2-6; D not resolved. CDR3 length equals 13 residues. The V end was cut by 2 bases, the J end by 4 bases, with 3 bases between. CDR1 and CDR2 (germline): MNHNY, SVGAGI (reference sequence). CDR3 DNA: TGTGCCAGCAGTTACGACGGGGCCAACGTCCTGACTTTC. It yields the protein CASSYDGANVLTF.

The chain is built from TRBV5-1 and TRBJ2-1; 10 positions agree with TRBD2. The J segment lost 1 base and the V segment lost 2 bases, leaving 0 bases of the junction unmatched. The CDR3 totals 15 residues. The V gene's germline CDR1 is SGHRS and CDR2 YFSETQ. CDR3 sequence reads: CASSFSGGSYNEQFF. CDR3 in DNA: TGCGCCAGCAGCTTTAGCGGGGGGTCCTACAATGAGCAGTTCTTC.

In this sample, this clonotype turned up many times. CDR3 nucleotides: TGTGCCAGCAGCTTAGCGGGGGAGGGACTAGCGGGGGACAATGAGCAGTTCTTC. It is translated as CASSLAGEGLAGDNEQFF. The J gene is TRBJ2-1, the V gene TRBV7-8, with TRBD2 identical over 14 bases. In germline, CDR1 is SGHVS, CDR2 FQNEAQ. This CDR3 is 18 amino acids long. V lost 0 bases and J lost 5; bases outside the gene matches: 6.

The chain employs TRBV9 and TRBJ2-7; the D is unclear. CDR3 length: 16 amino acids. V lost 3 bases, J lost 6 bases, and 22 bases lay in between. Germline CDR1 is SGDLS and CDR2 is YYNGEE. The chain's CDR3 is CASSGTAVGIAFEQYF. As DNA, the CDR3 is TGTGCCAGCAGCGGGACCGCAGTAGGAATAGCCTTCGAGCAGTACTTC.

The genes are TRBV6-7 and TRBJ2-3, with D perhaps TRBD2 (6 bases). TRBV6-7 qualifies as an ORF whose function is uncertain. CDR3 length: 15 residues. V lost 6 bases to trimming and J lost 6 bases, with 19 bases between them. The CDR3 coding sequence is TGTGCCAGCAGCATCGGGACTCCGATGGTGGATACGCAGTATTTT. Its protein product is CASSIGTPMVDTQYF.

There are many counts of this clonotype. This chain uses TRBV5-1 with TRBJ2-1; 11 positions agree with TRBD1. There are 17 residues in the CDR3. The V gene's germline CDR1 is SGHRS and CDR2 YFSETQ. The junction had 12 bases not matched to a gene; V was cut back by 0 bases and J by 10 bases. The CDR3 loop is CASSLEVIGQGAREQFF. DNA of the CDR3: TGCGCCAGCAGCTTGGAGGTTATAGGACAGGGGGCTAGGGAGCAGTTCTTC.

This clonotype has only a few counts. The chain has TRBV19 and TRBJ1-4, with 9 bases matching TRBD1. Trimming at V came to 6 bases and at J to 6 bases, leaving 8 bases not matched to a gene. The CDR3 spans 15 residues. Germline V gene data show CDR1 as LNHDA and CDR2 as SQIVND (reference sequence). The DNA for the CDR3 is TGTGCCAGTAGGCGTCGGACAGGGGTTTATGAAAAACTGTTTTTT. This codes for CASRRRTGVYEKLFF.

The genes are TRBV4-1 and TRBJ2-7, with D perhaps TRBD1 or TRBD2 (6 bases each). Looked up from germline, CDR1 is MGHRA and CDR2 is YSYEKL. V gave up 4 bases and J gave up 3 bases, with 16 bases separating them. The CDR3 covers 15 residues. The CDR3 nucleotides are TGCGCCAGCAGCCGTCTATCCGGGGGCCTCTACGAGCAGTACTTC. Amino acid sequence: CASSRLSGGLYEQYF.

This clonotype appeared a few times. The chain employs TRBV12-3 or TRBV12-4 and TRBJ1-6, with D maybe TRBD1 (5 bases). This CDR3 contains 15 residues. Between the trimmed V and J ends, which lost 6 bases and 5 bases, there was a span of 14 bases. DNA for the CDR3: TGTGCCAGCAGCTCCGGGGGGAACAATAATTCACCCCTCCACTTT. Its translation is CASSSGGNNNSPLHF.

This clonotype was recorded a few times. This sequence joins TRBV5-1 and TRBJ2-3, with a tentative D call TRBD1 (7 bases). The CDR3 runs to 15 residues. With 4 bases removed from V and 0 bases from J, the gap between germline ends came to 12 bases. Per germline, CDR1 SGHRS and CDR2 YFSETQ. The CDR3 DNA follows: TGCGCCAGCAGCCCCAGGGGGACTAGCACAGATACGCAGTATTTT. This translates into CASSPRGTSTDTQYF.

The rearrangement uses TRBV9 and TRBJ2-3; either TRBD1 or TRBD2 may supply D (5 bases each). The V end was cut by 0 bases, the J end by 0 bases, with 11 bases between. The germline V gene has CDR1 SGDLS and CDR2 YYNGEE. The CDR3 runs to 16 residues. The CDR3 region has the DNA TGTGCCAGCAGCGTAGGGGACGGCTATAGCACAGATACGCAGTATTTT. Its translation is CASSVGDGYSTDTQYF.

The rearrangement joins TRBV16 to TRBJ2-7; D call uncertain. Germline V CDR1 and CDR2: KGHSY, FQNENV. V lost 0 bases and J lost 6, with 6 bases in between. The CDR3 has 12 residues. This CDR3 reads CASSQSLLEQYF. Here the CDR3 DNA reads TGTGCCAGCAGCCAATCTCTGCTCGAGCAGTACTTC. Complete variable domain (other parts from reference TRBV16 and TRBJ2-7): GEEVAQTPKHLVRGEGQKAKLYCAPIKGHSYVFWYQQVLKNEFKFLISFQNENVFDETGMPKERFSAKCLPNSPCSLEIQATKLEDSAVYFCASSQSLLEQYFGPGTRLTVT.

This clonotype has more than one count but fewer than ten. V gene TRBV30 combines with J gene TRBJ1-3, with TRBD1 as a possible D gene (5 bases). V lost 3 bases and J lost 0, with 9 bases in between. The CDR3 is 14 residues long. Germline V lookup: CDR1 GTSNPN, CDR2 SVGIG (reference sequence). CDR3 residues: CAWSGHSSGNTIYF. The CDR3 DNA sequence: TGTGCCTGGAGCGGACACAGCTCTGGAAACACCATATATTTT.

In this sample, this clonotype turned up a few times. The rearrangement links TRBV4-1 to TRBJ2-2; D remains ambiguous. Germline assignment: CDR1 MGHRA and CDR2 YSYEKL. Trimming took off 2 bases at V and 4 bases at J, with 17 bases between the two ends. This CDR3 has 17 amino acids. CDR3 bases: TGCGCCAGCAGCCAAAGGCCCCCAGGCCAGGCCACCGGGGAGCTGTTTTTT. It translates to CASSQRPPGQATGELFF.

This clonotype was counted only a few times. V usage is TRBV5-1 and J usage is TRBJ1-2, with 9 bases fitting TRBD1. The CDR3 is 14 residues long. Germline loops: CDR1 SGHRS, CDR2 YFSETQ. V lost 2 bases to trimming and J lost 4 bases; unmatched junction nucleotides: 3. CDR3 nucleotides: TGCGCCAGCAGCTTTACAGGGGGCGGCTATGGCTACACCTTC. Translating it yields CASSFTGGGYGYTF. Using reference TRBV5-1 and TRBJ1-2 for the parts outside the CDR3, the full variable domain is KAGVTQTPRYLIKTRGQQVTLSCSPISGHRSVSWYQQTPGQGLQFLFEYFSETQRNKGNFPGRFSGRQFSNSRSEMNVSTLELGDSALYLCASSFTGGGYGYTFGSGTRLTVV.

This clonotype was detected only once. The chain has TRBV5-6 and TRBJ2-3; no clear D. Germline values: CDR1 SGHDT, CDR2 YYEEEE. V lost 0 bases to trimming and J lost 1 base, with 12 bases between them. The CDR3 covers 16 residues. CDR3 DNA: TGTGCCAGCAGCTTGGCCGCGGCGCGAGGCACAGATACGCAGTATTTT. As protein: CASSLAAARGTDTQYF.

The genes are TRBV13 and TRBJ2-3; TRBD2 aligns across 9 bases. Germline V lookup: CDR1 PRHDT, CDR2 FYEKMQ (reference sequence). V shed 2 bases and J 6 bases; nucleotides not matched to a gene: 6. CDR3 length equals 15 residues. The CDR3 nucleotides are TGTGCCAGCAGCTTAAGGGCGGGGGGGTCCGATACGCAGTATTTT. Residues: CASSLRAGGSDTQYF.

This clonotype was detected a few times. The genes are TRBV5-4 and TRBJ2-2; TRBD2 is a possible D gene (7 bases). Deletions cut 2 bases from V and 1 base from J, with 18 bases between. Germline CDR1 is SGHNT and CDR2 is YYREEE (reference sequence). The CDR3 sequence is 18 residues long. The CDR3 protein is CASSFHLGGARNTGELFF. For the CDR3, the DNA is TGTGCCAGCAGCTTCCACCTTGGGGGGGCAAGGAACACCGGGGAGCTGTTTTTT.

This clonotype was counted a few times. The chain employs TRBV5-5 and TRBJ2-3; 9 nucleotides align to TRBD1. The V gene's germline CDR1 is SGHKS and CDR2 YYEKEE (reference sequence). The CDR3 has 16 amino acids. Losses at the gene ends were 3 bases for V and 0 bases for J; bases not matched to a gene: 5. CDR3 sequence (DNA): TGTGCCAGCAGCTGGGACAGGGCCCTAAGCACAGATACGCAGTATTTT. Translating it yields CASSWDRALSTDTQYF.

The sample holds a few counts of this clonotype. The chain combines TRBV29-1 with TRBJ2-2; D ambiguous. CDR1 is SQVTM and CDR2 is ANQGSEA in the germline V gene. CDR3 length equals 11 residues. Trimming left V 4 bases short and J 6 bases short, with 6 bases between. Here the CDR3 reads CSVVGSGELFF. In nucleotides, the CDR3 is TGCAGCGTTGTCGGTTCCGGGGAGCTGTTTTTT.

The gene calls are TRBV6-5 and TRBJ2-7; TRBD2 agrees at 14 bases. Germline CDR1 and CDR2: MNHEY and SVGAGI. With V trimmed by 2 bases and J by 6 bases, 3 bases remained unmatched. The CDR3 covers 15 residues. The CDR3 sequence: CASSYGGLAGAEQYF. For the CDR3, the DNA is TGTGCCAGCAGTTACGGGGGACTAGCGGGGGCCGAGCAGTACTTC.

This clonotype was recorded a few times. The CDR3 sequence: CASSLSGTGHYNEQFF. CDR3 sequence (DNA): TGTGCCAGCAGCCTATCCGGGACAGGGCACTACAATGAGCAGTTCTTC. The genes are TRBV13 and TRBJ2-1; 9 bases are a match to TRBD1. Trimming cost V 5 bases and J 3 bases; bases outside gene matches: 8. Germline V gene sequence: CDR1 PRHDT, CDR2 FYEKMQ (reference sequence). The CDR3 is 16 amino acids.

This clonotype was seen more than once but under ten times. The gene calls are TRBV12-3 or TRBV12-4 and TRBJ2-3, with TRBD2 matching 15 bases. Trimming took 8 bases from V and 7 from J; bases not matched to a gene: 7. The CDR3 is 15 residues long. Here the CDR3 DNA reads TGTGCCAGCCGAACGGGACTAGCGGGGGGCCATACGCAGTATTTT. Its protein product is CASRTGLAGGHTQYF.

This chain connects TRBV18 to TRBJ2-4; D is possibly TRBD2 (5 bases). Germline V lookup: CDR1 KGHSH, CDR2 LQKENI. Trimming cost V 5 bases and J 0 bases, with 14 bases left between them. The CDR3 runs 16 residues. The CDR3 DNA reads as TGTGCCAGCTCAGCTCTTGAGCGGCTAGCCAAAAACATTCAGTACTTC. Amino acid sequence: CASSALERLAKNIQYF.